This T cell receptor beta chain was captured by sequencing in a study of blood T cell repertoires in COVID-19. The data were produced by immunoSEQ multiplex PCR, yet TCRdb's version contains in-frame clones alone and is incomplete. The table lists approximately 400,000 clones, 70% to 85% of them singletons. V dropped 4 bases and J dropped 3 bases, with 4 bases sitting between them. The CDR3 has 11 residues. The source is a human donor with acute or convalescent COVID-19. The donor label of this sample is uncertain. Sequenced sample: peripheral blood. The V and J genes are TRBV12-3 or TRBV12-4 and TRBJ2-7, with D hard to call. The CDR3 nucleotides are TGTGCCAGCAGTTCTTACTACGAGCAGTACTTC. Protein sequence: CASSSYYEQYF.